This TCR beta chain was found in a study of PD-1 blockade in classical Hodgkin lymphoma (dated by TCRdb to 2018 to 2020). About the investigation overall: Nivolumab dosing was 3 mg/kg intravenously every 2 weeks, continuing until either disease progression or unacceptable toxicity. The study used TCR beta sequencing and CyTOF to define a peripheral blood immune signature of response to PD-1 blockade in classical Hodgkin lymphoma. The full study reports these points: The study was limited to a single clinical trial cohort, and causes of repertoire differences, possibly disease activity or prior therapy, remained undefined. Baseline TCR diversity was reported to be lower in newly diagnosed patients than in healthy donors and to be lower still in relapsed/refractory patients. Trial patients with a complete response had baseline diversity similar to that of newly diagnosed patients, while partial responders and progressors had significantly lower diversity. Lower diversity was observed in patients in whom nivolumab was started less than 1 year after ASCT, and these patients were excluded from later analyses so that confounding by immune reconstitution would be avoided. By C4D1, a significant rise was seen in CD4+ TCR diversity but not in CD8+ TCR diversity (p=0.0027 vs p=0.16), and the rise was most apparent among complete responders (p=0.02).

What this sample's time point label stands for: cycle 4 day 1 (C4D1), after 6 weeks of nivolumab. Every trial patient had relapsed following autologous stem cell transplantation, and prior brentuximab vedotin exposure was what differed among cohorts A, B and C. Using a Miltenyi CD4+ T cell isolation kit, CD4+ T cells were purified from thawed PBMCs through magnetic negative selection. The trial cohort included some 53 patients with relapsed/refractory classical Hodgkin lymphoma, and each patient had a best overall response of complete response, partial response or progressive disease. Single-agent nivolumab was administered to trial patients in the multi-cohort phase II CheckMate 205 trial. An independent review committee assessed best overall response using the 2007 International Working Group response criteria. PBMCs from the trial were collected at three points: immediately before nivolumab initiation (C1D1), and during therapy at cycle 2 day 1 and cycle 4 day 1. Peripheral blood was collected in 8 mL Vacutainer Cell Preparation Tubes, from which PBMCs were isolated by centrifugation and then cryopreserved. Purified CD4+ and CD8+ fractions were generated only in cases for which an additional PBMC sample was available. Magnetically labelled cells were removed on LS columns in a quadroMACS separator, and the flow-through was retained as the purified fraction.

Comments on this clone: There is no known antigen for this receptor. The input lacks base qualities; no much larger clone sits a single base away.

Genomic DNA was extracted with the Qiagen DNeasy kit from unsorted PBMCs and from negatively selected CD4+ and CD8+ fractions. Amplification of TCR beta CDR3 regions was done by immunoSEQ multiplex PCR with primers that anneal to V and J segments. Amplification bias was minimized using a synthetic immune receptor repertoire, and residual bias was removed computationally after sequencing. In the authors' own workflow: Repertoire diversity was quantified as the Shannon entropy index using custom Python scripts. The unsorted, CD4+ and CD8+ repertoires were each analyzed separately, with the exception of combined analyses, where CD4+ and CD8+ sequences were merged in silico. Clonal expansion was defined as a frequency increase of at least 2-fold after treatment compared with C1D1, and clones undetected at baseline were assigned a pseudocount of 0.5. Singleton clones were defined as clones with 0 or 1 copy at C1D1, and non-singleton clones were defined as clones with 2 or more copies. By matching protein sequences in sorted samples from the same patient, clones expanded in unsorted samples were annotated as CD4+, CD8+ or unknown. Wilcoxon tests on paired samples were used to test changes in diversity from C1D1 to C4D1. Imported from immuneACCESS, the table was reduced by TCRdb to in-frame sequences with V and J called. These copies leave out some clones; in studies compared against another copy, an unresolved V gene accounts for under half, and the cause of the remainder is not known. Clone size and the V and J calls come from that table; the DNA yielded D and trimming. Recorded for this sample are 30,000 to 40,000 clones; roughly 90% of them occurred a single time. Approximately 0.3% of the sample rests with the top ten.

The CDR3, cysteine through phenylalanine, is 17 amino acids long. Of the read, only the CDR3 DNA is kept; its 51 bases are in frame from base 1. The germline V gene yields SGHTA for CDR1 and FQGNSA for CDR2. V is cut by 5 bases and J by 4 bases, and the space between the germline ends is 20 bases. The chain is encoded by TRBV7-2 joined to TRBJ2-2; the D gene lacks a confident call. The source was CD4+ T cells from blood, collected before the fourth cycle of nivolumab. The TCR comes from a human donor with classical Hodgkin lymphoma. The CDR3 reads CASSPMAPAFVTGELFF. Here is the DNA: TGTGCCAGCAGCCCAATGGCCCCGGCTTTCGTCACCGGGGAGCTGTTTTTT.